Each of the 26 T cell receptor beta chains below was sequenced from the same sample in a study of CD8+ T cells in alopecia areata. Described treatment: oral pan-JAK inhibitor, 5-10 mg twice daily. RNA, once extracted, was reverse transcribed into cDNA for use as the sequencing template. Libraries were prepared by immunoSEQ multiplex PCR; TCRdb keeps only in-frame clonotypes and omits some of them. The sample lists about 100,000 clones, roughly 40% seen once, with roughly 18% in the top ten. This specimen consisted of CD8+ T cells sorted from blood, obtained at week 24, from a patient treated with tofacitinib. The origin of the receptors is a human donor with alopecia areata.

The sample holds many counts of this clone. This rearrangement joins TRBV5-5 to TRBJ2-4, with D possibly matching TRBD1 (5 bases). The ends were cut back, 2 bases at V and 0 bases at J, with 12 bases in the middle. The CDR3 is 16 residues long. CDR1 is SGHKS, CDR2 YYEKEE, per germline (reference sequence). The CDR3 bases are TGTGCCAGCAGCTTCAGGGCATTTCTAGCCAAAAACATTCAGTACTTC. Encoded protein: CASSFRAFLAKNIQYF.

This clone was counted only a few times. The V gene is TRBV29-1, the J gene TRBJ2-7; D gene unclear. The germline V and J ends were trimmed by 6 bases and 7 bases, with 19 bases remaining between them. CDR1 and CDR2 (germline): SQVTM, ANQGSEA. The CDR3 has 13 residues. The CDR3 sequence: CSVAAENLPEQYF. CDR3 bases: TGCAGCGTCGCGGCCGAAAACCTCCCTGAGCAGTACTTC.

J is TRBJ2-7 and V is TRBV4-1; a possible D gene is TRBD1 (5 bases). From germline, CDR1 is MGHRA and CDR2 YSYEKL. V lost 0 bases and J lost 5, with 17 bases in between. The CDR3 covers 16 residues. CDR3 nucleotides: TGCGCCAGCAGCCAAGAAGGGGTAAGCTTTGGGAACGAGCAGTACTTC. Residues: CASSQEGVSFGNEQYF.

This clone was detected a few times. CDR3 DNA sequence: TGTGCCAGCAGCGCCGGAGGGCTTAGCGGCGAGCAGTACTTC. This sequence encodes CASSAGGLSGEQYF. V is TRBV9 and J is TRBJ2-7, with D possibly being TRBD2 (6 bases). The CDR3 consists of 14 residues. CDR1 SGDLS and CDR2 YYNGEE come from the germline V gene. V was clipped by 3 bases and J by 6 bases, with 16 bases between them.

The V gene is TRBV7-3, the J gene TRBJ2-3, with D possibly TRBD1 on 5 matching bases. Trimming took off 8 bases at V and 2 bases at J, with 17 bases between the two ends. The CDR3 covers 15 residues. CDR1 is SGHTA, CDR2 FQGTGA, per germline. The CDR3 protein is CASSKEDSATDTQYF. In DNA form, the CDR3 reads TGTGCCAGCTCCAAGGAAGACAGCGCCACAGATACGCAGTATTTT.

A few counts support this clone. This rearrangement joins TRBV21-1 to TRBJ2-7; the tabulated D call, TRBD1, remains unverified against the DNA. TRBV21-1 corresponds to a pseudogene. The CDR3 covers 16 residues. The CDR3: CASSKVNTQVPYEQYF. CDR3 nucleotide sequence: TGTGCCAGCAGCAAAGTCAATACACAGGTTCCCTACGAGCAGTACTTC.

Concerning this clone: This specimen includes other DNA sequences encoding the same CDR3. The chain is built from TRBV29-1 and TRBJ1-2; D is undetermined. Looked up from germline, CDR1 is SQVTM and CDR2 is ANQGSEA. This CDR3 comprises 11 residues. V lost 6 bases and J lost 4, with 9 bases in between. In DNA form, the CDR3 reads TGCAGCGTCGACTCCGGCTATGGCTACACCTTC. As protein: CSVDSGYGYTF.

This clone has a handful of counts. The genes are TRBV7-9 and TRBJ2-5, with 8 bases fitting TRBD2. The V gene's germline CDR1 is SEHNR and CDR2 FQNEAQ (reference sequence). This CDR3 contains 19 residues. Losses at the gene ends were 4 bases for V and 5 bases for J; bases not matched to a gene: 21. The CDR3 DNA reads as TGTGCCAGCAGCTCCTCGGGGGGGACCGGGACTACGAACTGGGAGACCCAGTACTTC. The encoded protein is CASSSSGGTGTTNWETQYF. The full variable domain, completed using reference TRBV7-9 and TRBJ2-5, is DTGVSQNPRHKITKRGQNVTFRCDPISEHNRLYWYRQTLGQGPEFLTYFQNEAQLEKSRLLSDRFSAERPKGSFSTLEIQRTEQGDSAMYLCASSSSGGTGTTNWETQYFGPGTRLLVL.

Only a few counts were recorded for this clone. V gene TRBV7-9 combines with J gene TRBJ2-7; TRBD2 matches 9 bases. The germline CDR1 and CDR2 sequences are SEHNR and FQNEAQ (reference sequence). V dropped 5 bases and J dropped 3; count of bases not matched to a gene: 11. CDR3 length equals 16 residues. This CDR3 reads CASSRLVGLAHYEQYF. CDR3 DNA: TGTGCCAGCAGCCGGTTGGTCGGACTAGCGCACTACGAGCAGTACTTC.

The genes are TRBV18 and TRBJ1-2; D remains ambiguous. V lost 8 bases and J 4 bases, leaving 14 bases between the germline ends. The CDR3 sequence is 13 residues long. CDR1 KGHSH and CDR2 LQKENI come from the germline V gene. DNA of the CDR3: TGTGCCAGCCGTAGTCCCGAAACCTATGGCTACACCTTC. It translates to CASRSPETYGYTF. The complete variable domain, with remaining parts taken from reference TRBV18 and TRBJ1-2, reads NAGVMQNPRHLVRRRGQEARLRCSPMKGHSHVYWYRQLPEEGLKFMVYLQKENIIDESGMPKERFSAEFPKEGPSILRIQQVVRGDSAAYFCASRSPETYGYTFGSGTRLTVV.

The gene calls are TRBV28 and TRBJ2-7; no clear D. With 1 base removed from V and 7 bases from J, the gap between germline ends came to 11 bases. Germline CDR1 and CDR2: MDHEN and SYDVKM. The CDR3 extends over 13 amino acids. The DNA for the CDR3 is TGTGCCAGCAGTTTATTGGGGTCTGGGGAGCAGTACTTC. The encoded protein is CASSLLGSGEQYF.

V usage is TRBV4-1 and J usage is TRBJ2-7; maybe TRBD1 (5 bases). Trimming took off 4 bases at V and 0 bases at J, with 13 bases between the two ends. The CDR3 has 15 amino acids. CDR1 and CDR2 (germline): MGHRA, YSYEKL. The CDR3 sequence is CASSPWGGSSYEQYF. CDR3 DNA sequence: TGCGCCAGCAGCCCTTGGGGCGGTAGCTCCTACGAGCAGTACTTC.

There are a few counts of this clone. The rearrangement links TRBV15 to TRBJ2-1; a possible D gene is TRBD1 (5 bases). In germline, CDR1 is LNHNV, CDR2 YYDKDF (reference sequence). The CDR3 totals 17 residues. V dropped 2 bases and J dropped 3 bases, with 17 bases sitting between them. The CDR3 spells CATSRFILDTNYNEQFF. CDR3 coding DNA: TGTGCCACCAGCAGATTTATTCTGGACACAAACTACAATGAGCAGTTCTTC. Full variable domain (missing parts from reference TRBV15 and TRBJ2-1): DAMVIQNPRYQVTQFGKPVTLSCSQTLNHNVMYWYQQKSSQAPKLLFHYYDKDFNNEADTPDNFQSRRPNTSFCFLDIRSPGLGDTAMYLCATSRFILDTNYNEQFFGPGTRLTVL.

This sequence joins TRBV13 and TRBJ2-7, with TRBD1 matching 7 bases. In germline, CDR1 is PRHDT, CDR2 FYEKMQ (reference sequence). The CDR3 totals 14 residues. Trimming at V came to 8 bases and at J to 5 bases, leaving 12 bases not matched to a gene. This CDR3 is CASGTPGQSNEQYF. The DNA for the CDR3 is TGTGCCAGCGGAACCCCGGGACAGTCGAACGAGCAGTACTTC.

This clone was recorded a few times. The V and J genes are TRBV4-3 and TRBJ1-2; a possible D gene is TRBD1 (5 bases). Germline lookup yields CDR1 LGHNA and CDR2 YSLEER. There are 18 residues in the CDR3. Trimming cost V 4 bases and J 8 bases, with 29 bases left between them. The CDR3 sequence: CASSLSRARGRERGGYTF. The CDR3 coding sequence is TGCGCCAGCAGCCTTTCCAGGGCCCGCGGCAGGGAAAGGGGAGGCTACACCTTC.

This chain uses TRBV30 with TRBJ1-2; TRBD1 might be the D (5 bases). The germline V and J ends were trimmed by 7 bases and 7 bases, with 13 bases remaining between them. This CDR3 has 11 residues. Germline CDR1 and CDR2: GTSNPN and SVGIG (reference sequence). The CDR3 bases are TGTGCCTCAACCCCGGGGGTTGGCTACACCTTC. Translating it yields CASTPGVGYTF.

The chain is built from TRBV29-1 and TRBJ2-2, with D hard to call. This CDR3 has 12 amino acids. The V gene lost 5 bases and the J gene lost 0 bases, with 4 bases spanning the gap. Germline CDR1 is SQVTM and CDR2 is ANQGSEA. The CDR3 here is CSVQANTGELFF. CDR3 nucleotides: TGCAGCGTTCAAGCGAACACCGGGGAGCTGTTTTTT.

This clone was seen once. The gene calls are TRBV29-1 and TRBJ2-1; no clear D. Trimming cost V 6 bases and J 0 bases, with 12 bases left between them. The CDR3 runs to 14 residues. CDR1 is SQVTM and CDR2 is ANQGSEA in the germline V gene. The DNA of the CDR3 is TGCAGCGTGCTACTGCCGAGCTCCTACAATGAGCAGTTCTTC. It is translated as CSVLLPSSYNEQFF.

The chain combines TRBV11-2 with TRBJ2-1, with 12 bases aligning to TRBD2. Per the germline V gene, CDR1 is SGHAT and CDR2 is FQNNGV. CDR3 length: 15 amino acids. V dropped 8 bases and J dropped 8; count of bases not matched to a gene: 10. CDR3 in amino acids: CASDLTSGSIDEQFF. The CDR3 DNA sequence: TGTGCCAGCGACCTGACTAGCGGGAGTATCGATGAGCAGTTCTTC.

The V call is TRBV18, the J call TRBJ2-7, with 9 nucleotides matching TRBD2. The junction had 6 bases not matched to a gene; V was cut back by 6 bases and J by 0 bases. The CDR3 has 15 amino acids. Germline V lookup: CDR1 KGHSH, CDR2 LQKENI. The CDR3 nucleotides are TGTGCCAGCTCCCTCGCGGGAGGGAGCTCCTACGAGCAGTACTTC. It is translated as CASSLAGGSSYEQYF. Full variable domain (rest looked up from reference TRBV18 and TRBJ2-7): NAGVMQNPRHLVRRRGQEARLRCSPMKGHSHVYWYRQLPEEGLKFMVYLQKENIIDESGMPKERFSAEFPKEGPSILRIQQVVRGDSAAYFCASSLAGGSSYEQYFGPGTRLTVT.

J is TRBJ2-5 and V is TRBV6-6; the match to TRBD1 covers 7 bases. CDR3 length: 16 amino acids. Germline trimming cut 6 bases from V and 1 base from J; bases unmatched to any gene: 11. Germline V gene lookup returns CDR1 MNHNY and CDR2 SVGAGI (reference sequence). The CDR3 is CASSPETGFPQETQYF. As DNA, the CDR3 is TGTGCCAGCAGCCCCGAGACAGGGTTCCCCCAAGAGACCCAGTACTTC.

The chain combines TRBV2 with TRBJ2-6; either TRBD1 or TRBD2 may supply D (6 bases each). In germline, CDR1 is SNHLY, CDR2 FYNNEI. Trimming removed 11 bases from V and 2 bases from J, with 10 bases in between. The CDR3 totals 13 residues. The CDR3 DNA is TGTGCCTTCCGGGGGCCTGGGGCCAACGTCCTGACTTTC. Protein: CAFRGPGANVLTF.

This clone was seen only a few times. The CDR3 here is CASSSTRGSGYTF. The CDR3 nucleotides are TGTGCCAGCAGCTCGACAAGGGGGAGCGGCTACACCTTC. The chain couples TRBV27 to TRBJ1-2, with a tentative D call TRBD1 (6 bases). Deletions cut 6 bases from V and 8 bases from J, with 16 bases between. The CDR3 spans 13 residues. Germline CDR1 is MNHEY and CDR2 is SMNVEV (reference sequence).

The genes are TRBV9 and TRBJ2-7, with a possible D match to TRBD2 (6 bases). Germline V gene data show CDR1 as SGDLS and CDR2 as YYNGEE. The V gene lost 2 bases and the J gene lost 7 bases, with 19 bases spanning the gap. The CDR3 runs to 15 residues. CDR3 DNA: TGTGCCAGCAGCGTGTCGGGGGACCCGTTGGGAGAGCAGTACTTC. It codes for CASSVSGDPLGEQYF.

This clone has more than one count but fewer than ten. The gene calls are TRBV15 and TRBJ2-7; 7 bases are shared with TRBD1. Germline CDR1 is LNHNV and CDR2 is YYDKDF (reference sequence). This CDR3 has 13 residues. The V segment lost 7 bases and the J segment 1 base; nucleotides outside the gene matches: 4. The CDR3 spells CATKSTGSYEQYF. CDR3 bases: TGTGCCACCAAGTCGACAGGGTCCTACGAGCAGTACTTC.

This clone has just a few counts. This rearrangement joins TRBV9 to TRBJ2-6; TRBD1 might be the D (6 bases). Germline-derived CDR1 and CDR2 are SGDLS and YYNGEE. V was shortened by 4 bases and J by 6 bases, with 20 bases between the two germline ends. CDR3 length: 17 amino acids. The CDR3 bases are TGTGCCAGCAGCCACGGGACACAGTTTGATAAGGCCAACGTCCTGACTTTC. It is translated as CASSHGTQFDKANVLTF.